This T cell receptor beta chain was identified during a study of shared clonotypes between healthy human individuals. The CDR3 has 18 amino acids. CDR1 is KGHSH, CDR2 LQKENI, per germline. Trimming removed 3 bases from V and 0 bases from J, with 17 bases in between. Concerning this clone itself: The antigen remains unidentified.

Study findings and constraints: How much donors shared clonotypes was expected to be affected by sequencing depth.

Generated by immunoSEQ multiplex PCR, the TCRdb table keeps only in-frame clones and is missing some. The sample contains some 2.1 million clones, 90% to 95% of which appear only once. The sample comprised naive CD4+ T cells sorted from blood. The subset is: CD45RA+ positively selected. This chain joins TRBV18 and TRBJ2-2; possible D gene TRBD1, 5 bases. The source is a man aged 18-30 years in good health. CDR3 in DNA: TGTGCCAGCTCACCGCGAATTGACAGCCTTCCGAACACCGGGGAGCTGTTTTTT. This codes for CASSPRIDSLPNTGELFF.